A selection of T cell receptor beta chains follows, all from one sample in a study of graft-versus-host responses after intestinal transplantation. Antigen specificity for these receptors is unknown. Profiling relied on immunoSEQ multiplex PCR, and the TCRdb table lists in-frame clones only, not all of them. The sample shows 90,000 to 120,000 clones, more than 75% of them seen only once. Sequencing was performed on unstimulated CD4+ T cells sorted from spleen or lymph node cells, taken before intestinal transplant. The receptor set was obtained from a human donor who received an intestinal transplant. Both conserved end residues are part of each CDR3. D genes are given only for firm matches. Clone size, where shown, is once, few, many, or a class for clones that have expanded.

D	J	V	size	CDR3	DNA
-	TRBJ1-2	TRBV5-6	-	CASSLAGWASWYGYTF	TGTGCCAGCAGCCTGGCCGGATGGGCATCATGGTATGGCTACACCTTC
TRBD1	TRBJ2-5	TRBV5-1	-	CASSSGQVDFSQYF	TGCGCCAGCAGCTCAGGACAGGTGGACTTTTCCCAGTACTTC
TRBD1	TRBJ2-2	TRBV28	-	CASSFSRDSTNTGELFF	TGTGCCAGCAGTTTTAGTAGGGACAGCACGAACACCGGGGAGCTGTTTTTT
-	TRBJ2-7	TRBV6-6	-	CASSYGWGVTYEQYF	TGTGCCAGCAGTTATGGCTGGGGAGTTACCTACGAGCAGTACTTC
-	TRBJ2-2	TRBV5-1	-	CASSLERGNTGELFF	TGCGCCAGCAGCTTGGAAAGGGGGAACACCGGGGAGCTGTTTTTT
-	TRBJ2-4	TRBV7-2	once	CASSLTDTLAKNIQYF	TGTGCCAGCAGCTTGACCGACACTCTAGCCAAAAACATTCAGTACTTC
TRBD1	TRBJ1-2	TRBV6-5	-	CASSDGQGGYTF	TGTGCCAGCAGTGACGGACAGGGTGGCTACACCTTC
TRBD2	TRBJ2-3	TRBV4-1	-	CASSLRTSPDTQYF	TGCGCCAGCAGCCTACGGACTAGCCCAGATACGCAGTATTTT
-	TRBJ2-1	TRBV7-9	-	CASRDDSPDLSYNEQFF	TGTGCCAGCAGGGACGACTCTCCAGATTTGTCCTACAATGAGCAGTTCTTC
TRBD1	TRBJ2-5	TRBV19	-	CASSTQGARQETQYF	TGTGCCAGTAGTACACAGGGGGCACGGCAAGAGACCCAGTACTTC
TRBD2	TRBJ2-7	TRBV6-5	-	CASRIIAGGPGEQYF	TGTGCCAGCAGGATAATAGCGGGGGGGCCGGGGGAGCAGTACTTC
-	TRBJ1-5	TRBV6-5	-	CASSEGLDQPQHF	TGTGCCAGCAGTGAAGGTCTGGATCAGCCCCAGCATTTT
-	TRBJ1-6	TRBV6-5	few	CASTDNGRDSSPLHF	TGTGCCAGCACTGACAATGGCAGGGATTCCTCACCCCTCCACTTT
-	TRBJ2-7	TRBV2	-	CASSVNEDNEQYF	TGTGCCAGCAGTGTTAATGAGGATAACGAGCAGTACTTC
-	TRBJ2-2	TRBV5-1	-	CASSPLYAGELFF	TGCGCCAGCAGCCCTTTGTATGCCGGGGAGCTGTTTTTT
-	TRBJ2-5	TRBV6-1	-	CASTTGFFETQYF	TGTGCCAGCACCACAGGGTTTTTTGAGACCCAGTACTTC
-	TRBJ1-6	TRBV6-6	-	CASSYSLNSPLHF	TGTGCCAGCAGTTACTCCCTGAATTCACCCCTCCACTTT
TRBD2	TRBJ2-2	TRBV5-6	-	CASSSFSGSTTGELFF	TGTGCCAGCAGCTCGTTTAGCGGGAGTACCACCGGGGAGCTGTTTTTT
-	TRBJ1-5	TRBV6-1	once	CASSDRSNQPQHF	TGTGCCAGCAGTGACAGGAGCAATCAGCCCCAGCATTTT
-	TRBJ2-2	TRBV4-2	-	CASSRTRAGDGELFF	TGTGCCAGCAGCCGAACTCGGGCCGGCGACGGGGAGCTGTTTTTT
-	TRBJ1-2	TRBV2	-	CATTGGVYGYTF	TGTGCCACTACGGGGGGGGTTTATGGCTACACCTTC
-	TRBJ1-1	TRBV10-3	-	CAISEPKIQGPMNTEAFF	TGTGCCATCAGTGAGCCAAAGATACAGGGTCCGATGAACACTGAAGCTTTCTTT
-	TRBJ2-2	TRBV28	-	CASMAYTGELFF	TGTGCCAGCATGGCCTACACCGGGGAGCTGTTTTTT
TRBD1	TRBJ2-7	TRBV5-1	-	CASSPDRAGEQYF	TGCGCCAGCAGCCCCGACAGGGCGGGCGAGCAGTACTTC
-	TRBJ2-5	TRBV27	-	CASSSRGGGRGTQYF	TGTGCCAGCAGTTCCCGAGGGGGGGGCAGGGGGACCCAGTACTTC
-	TRBJ2-7	TRBV9	-	CASSRQGGSYEQYF	TGTGCCAGCAGCCGCCAGGGGGGCTCCTACGAGCAGTACTTC
-	TRBJ1-5	TRBV6-6	-	CASTLSGHQPQHF	TGTGCCAGCACTTTATCGGGGCATCAGCCCCAGCATTTT
TRBD1	TRBJ2-7	TRBV7-3	-	CASSLDREREQYF	TGTGCCAGCAGCCTCGACAGGGAACGCGAGCAGTACTTC
TRBD2	TRBJ2-1	TRBV4-1	-	CASRRLAGPYNEQFF	TGCGCCAGCAGACGCCTAGCGGGACCCTACAATGAGCAGTTCTTC
-	TRBJ1-1	TRBV5-1	-	CASKSRPGTANTEAFF	TGCGCCAGTAAATCTCGACCCGGGACGGCTAACACTGAAGCTTTCTTT
-	TRBJ1-5	TRBV7-6	-	CASSVGAGGPSQPQHF	TGTGCCAGCAGCGTAGGGGCCGGGGGGCCAAGTCAGCCCCAGCATTTT
TRBD2	TRBJ2-3	TRBV15	-	CATSLRTSGATQYF	TGTGCCACCAGCCTCCGGACTAGCGGTGCTACGCAGTATTTT
-	TRBJ2-5	TRBV5-4	-	CASSFWGETQYF	TGTGCCAGCAGCTTTTGGGGAGAGACCCAGTACTTC
-	TRBJ1-2	TRBV5-1	once	CASSSGAGNLYGYTF	TGCGCCAGCAGCTCCGGGGCAGGGAATCTCTATGGCTACACCTTC
-	TRBJ2-1	TRBV6-6	-	CASSYGAVSHEQFF	TGTGCCAGCAGTTACGGGGCGGTGTCCCATGAGCAGTTCTTC
-	TRBJ2-7	TRBV14	few	CASSYAVTYEQYF	TGTGCCAGCTCCTACGCCGTCACCTACGAGCAGTACTTC
TRBD2	TRBJ2-7	TRBV30	few	CAWTPFSGRAYEQYF	TGTGCCTGGACCCCCTTCAGCGGGAGGGCCTACGAGCAGTACTTC
-	TRBJ2-3	TRBV28	-	CASSANNRDTQYF	TGTGCCAGCAGTGCAAATAACAGAGATACGCAGTATTTT
-	TRBJ2-2	TRBV5-5	once	CASSLANIRNTGELFF	TGTGCCAGCAGCTTGGCCAACATTAGGAACACCGGGGAGCTGTTTTTT
TRBD2	TRBJ2-1	TRBV10-3	-	CAIKAASGASSYNEQFF	TGTGCCATCAAGGCAGCTAGCGGGGCGAGCTCCTACAATGAGCAGTTCTTC
TRBD2	TRBJ2-7	TRBV27	few	CASSSLGLAGGANYEQYF	TGTGCCAGCAGTTCCCTCGGGCTAGCGGGAGGCGCCAACTACGAGCAGTACTTC
-	TRBJ1-5	TRBV5-4	-	CASSLGPTQGREPQHF	TGTGCCAGCAGCTTGGGACCCACACAGGGCCGGGAGCCCCAGCATTTT
-	TRBJ2-2	TRBV5-5	-	CASSLSHGINTGELFF	TGTGCCAGCAGCTTGAGTCACGGTATCAACACCGGGGAGCTGTTTTTT
TRBD1	TRBJ2-3	TRBV10-2	-	CARSGQGTDTQYF	TGCGCCAGGTCGGGACAGGGCACAGATACGCAGTATTTT
-	TRBJ1-6	TRBV30	-	CAWSRHGRVVSPLHF	TGTGCCTGGAGCCGTCACGGCAGGGTCGTTTCACCCCTCCACTTT